The 25 T cell receptor beta chains presented below share a single source sample, sequenced in a study of T-cell reconstitution after alpha-beta-depleted transplantation in children. The TCRbeta library was prepared with unique molecular identifiers. TCRdb re-called the PCR reads with MiXCR, one entry per CDR3 protein. The sample lists nearly 250,000 distinct CDR3 sequences, 7.5% to 9.5% occurring once. This specimen was PBMCs, mostly from graft donor cells, taken 180 days after TCRalphabeta/CD19-depleted stem cell transplant. Receptors were obtained from a male patient younger than 18 who had a stem cell transplant for acute lymphoblastic leukemia, so the T cells may come from the graft donor.

Ten or more counts support this clonotype. The genes are TRBV29-1 and TRBJ1-4; possible D gene TRBD1, 6 bases. The ends were cut back, 6 bases at V and 4 bases at J, with 15 bases in the middle. This CDR3 is 14 amino acids long. Per the germline V gene, CDR1 is SQVTM and CDR2 is ANQGSEA. As DNA, the CDR3 is TGCAGCGTCCTAGGGGGGGGCTTTAATGAAAAACTGTTTTTT. Its protein is CSVLGGGFNEKLFF.

This clonotype was seen at least ten times. The chain carries TRBV5-1 and TRBJ2-1; 14 nucleotides agree with TRBD2. This CDR3 has 18 amino acids. Germline loops: CDR1 SGHRS, CDR2 YFSETQ. J lost 4 bases, V lost 0 bases, and 6 bases had no gene match. The CDR3 reads CASSLGLAGGHPYNEQFF. DNA for the CDR3: TGCGCCAGCAGCTTGGGACTAGCGGGAGGGCACCCTTACAATGAGCAGTTCTTC.

This clonotype has just a few counts. The chain is built from TRBV12-3 or TRBV12-4 and TRBJ1-4, with 8 bases identical to TRBD1. The CDR3 runs to 18 residues. Trimming at V came to 2 bases and at J to 0 bases, leaving 8 bases not matched to a gene. The CDR3 bases are TGTGCCAGCAGTTTATATCCAGGGGGCGTTGCAACTAATGAAAAACTGTTTTTT. This codes for CASSLYPGGVATNEKLFF.

This clonotype showed up many times. The chain couples TRBV7-9 to TRBJ1-1; D is unclear. This CDR3 contains 15 residues. Germline lookup yields CDR1 SEHNR and CDR2 FQNEAQ (reference sequence). Deletions cut 5 bases from V and 1 base from J, with 14 bases between. Here the CDR3 DNA reads TGTGCCAGCAGCACCTACAAAGCTGGGAACACTGAAGCTTTCTTT. This encodes CASSTYKAGNTEAFF. The variable domain in full, with the rest retrieved from reference TRBV7-9 and TRBJ1-1, is DTGVSQNPRHKITKRGQNVTFRCDPISEHNRLYWYRQTLGQGPEFLTYFQNEAQLEKSRLLSDRFSAERPKGSFSTLEIQRTEQGDSAMYLCASSTYKAGNTEAFFGQGTRLTVV.

This clonotype was found many times. The chain employs TRBV12-3 or TRBV12-4 and TRBJ2-3; possibly TRBD1 for D (6 bases). The CDR3 loop spans 14 amino acids. V shed 9 bases and J shed 0 bases, with 13 bases lying between them. The CDR3 spells CASRQASSTDTQYF. The DNA for the CDR3 is TGTGCCAGTAGACAGGCCTCTAGCACAGATACGCAGTATTTT.

V usage is TRBV20-1 and J usage is TRBJ1-3, with D uncertain. This CDR3 contains 14 residues. From germline, CDR1 is DFQATT and CDR2 SNEGSKA (reference sequence). V gave up 6 bases and J gave up 3 bases, with 15 bases separating them. The CDR3 is CSAKGDNGGNTIYF. As DNA, the CDR3 is TGCAGTGCCAAGGGTGACAACGGTGGAAACACCATATATTTT.

This clonotype showed up many times. The CDR3 region is CASGSTDRFSGNTIYF. The CDR3 DNA is TGTGCTAGTGGTTCGACAGACAGGTTCTCTGGAAACACCATATATTTT. V gene TRBV12-5 combines with J gene TRBJ1-3; a weak D match, TRBD1 (6 bases). V was pared by 4 bases and J by 0 bases, with 13 bases between. The CDR3 contains 16 residues. The germline CDR1 and CDR2 sequences are LGHNT and FRNRAP.

Ten or more counts support this clonotype. The chain recombines TRBV5-1 with TRBJ2-7; no definite D call. Trimming removed 2 bases from V and 2 bases from J, with 14 bases in between. CDR1 and CDR2 (germline): SGHRS, YFSETQ. There are 15 residues in the CDR3. The CDR3: CASSFRSGSTYEQYF. The CDR3 DNA is TGCGCCAGCAGCTTCCGATCTGGCAGCACCTACGAGCAGTACTTC. Full variable domain (remainder filled in from reference TRBV5-1 and TRBJ2-7): KAGVTQTPRYLIKTRGQQVTLSCSPISGHRSVSWYQQTPGQGLQFLFEYFSETQRNKGNFPGRFSGRQFSNSRSEMNVSTLELGDSALYLCASSFRSGSTYEQYFGPGTRLTVT.

This clonotype appeared many times. The V call is TRBV12-3 or TRBV12-4, the J call TRBJ2-5; 9 nucleotides align to TRBD1. This CDR3 has 16 residues. V lost 2 bases to trimming and J lost 4 bases; unmatched junction nucleotides: 8. CDR3 coding DNA: TGTGCCAGCAGTTTAAGGCCCCTGACAGGGGGAGAGACCCAGTACTTC. It translates to CASSLRPLTGGETQYF.

This clonotype has at least ten counts. The chain carries TRBV7-6 and TRBJ2-1; D is unclear. Between the trimmed V and J ends, which lost 0 bases and 6 bases, there was a span of 12 bases. The CDR3 has 15 residues. Germline CDR1 and CDR2: SGHVS and FNYEAQ. This CDR3 is CASSLAGVGSNEQFF. In DNA form, the CDR3 reads TGTGCCAGCAGCTTAGCTGGAGTGGGTAGCAATGAGCAGTTCTTC.

With respect to this clonotype: A much bigger clone sits one base away, suggesting this may be a read error. The chain couples TRBV2 to TRBJ2-3; 10 nucleotides agree with TRBD1. The CDR3 covers 18 residues. Germline CDR1 is SNHLY and CDR2 is FYNNEI. This CDR3 is CASSGPGQGLGGTDTQSF. The CDR3 DNA is TGTGCCAGCAGTGGCCCGGGACAGGGGCTAGGGGGCACAGATACGCAGTCTTTT. Complete variable domain (other parts from reference TRBV2 and TRBJ2-3): EPEVTQTPSHQVTQMGQEVILRCVPISNHLYFYWYRQILGQKVEFLVSFYNNEISEKSEIFDDQFSVERPDGSNFTLKIRSTKLEDSAMYFCASSGPGQGLGGTDTQSFGPGTRLTVL.

This clonotype was found a few times. The J gene is TRBJ2-5, the V gene TRBV19; TRBD2 agrees at 8 bases. The CDR3 contains 14 residues. J lost 3 bases, V lost 7 bases, and 7 bases had no gene match. The germline V gene has CDR1 LNHDA and CDR2 SQIVND (reference sequence). CDR3 sequence reads: CASTSGSVKETQYF. In DNA form, the CDR3 reads TGTGCCAGTACAAGCGGGAGCGTGAAAGAGACCCAGTACTTC.

There are many counts of this clonotype. The genes are TRBV28 and TRBJ2-5, with 9 bases fitting TRBD2. The CDR3 has 15 amino acids. V gave up 5 bases and J gave up 4 bases; unmatched junction bases: 8. Germline values: CDR1 MDHEN, CDR2 SYDVKM. CDR3 sequence: CASSKGLAVGETQYF. CDR3 coding DNA: TGTGCCAGCAGTAAGGGACTAGCAGTCGGAGAGACCCAGTACTTC.

This clonotype was observed at least ten times. The chain couples TRBV4-3 to TRBJ2-7; D might be TRBD2 (6 bases). V gave up 0 bases and J gave up 3 bases, with 15 bases separating them. The CDR3 contains 16 residues. CDR1 LGHNA and CDR2 YSLEER come from the germline V gene. The DNA of the CDR3 is TGCGCCAGCAGCCAAGATGGGGCGGGATCCATCTACGAGCAGTACTTC. Translating gives CASSQDGAGSIYEQYF.

In its sample, this clonotype was seen a few times. The chain is built from TRBV13 and TRBJ1-2; D is unclear. This CDR3 is built from 16 residues. Germline assignment: CDR1 PRHDT and CDR2 FYEKMQ (reference sequence). The V end was cut by 5 bases, the J end by 6 bases, with 22 bases between. The CDR3 DNA reads as TGTGCCAGCAGCCTAGAAGGCTTCAGTCGCCAGAATGGCTACACCTTC. Its translation: CASSLEGFSRQNGYTF.

Many counts were recorded for this clonotype. The chain has TRBV28 and TRBJ2-7; D is possibly TRBD1 (7 bases). This CDR3 has 14 amino acids. Germline CDR1 reads MDHEN; CDR2 reads SYDVKM. V lost 8 bases to trimming and J lost 6 bases, with 20 bases between them. The CDR3 DNA is TGTGCCAGCCTCGGGACCCCAGGGGGGATCGAGCAGTACTTC. Amino acids: CASLGTPGGIEQYF.

This clonotype was detected many times. The chain links TRBV9 to TRBJ2-7; D call uncertain. This CDR3 is built from 13 residues. V was pared by 0 bases and J by 0 bases, with 4 bases between. CDR1 SGDLS and CDR2 YYNGEE come from the germline V gene. DNA for the CDR3: TGTGCCAGCAGCGTAGGTTACTCCTACGAGCAGTACTTC. Translated: CASSVGYSYEQYF.

This clonotype came up many times. This chain uses TRBV29-1 with TRBJ2-3; D possibly corresponds to TRBD1 (6 bases). The ends were cut back, 7 bases at V and 0 bases at J, with 11 bases in the middle. This CDR3 has 13 amino acids. Germline CDR1 SQVTM, CDR2 ANQGSEA. The CDR3 sequence: CSDRDTSTDTQYF. CDR3 DNA: TGCAGCGACCGGGACACGAGCACAGATACGCAGTATTTT.

As to this clonotype: This may arise from a read error, as a much more abundant clone is one base away. The V gene is TRBV24-1, the J gene TRBJ2-7; D is tentatively TRBD1 or TRBD2 (5 bases each). The CDR3 sequence is 13 residues long. CDR1 KGHDR and CDR2 SFDVKD come from the germline V gene. V was pared by 7 bases and J by 5 bases, with 14 bases between. In DNA, the CDR3 is TGTGCCACCAGCCCCGGGGCAGCCCACGAGCAGTACTTC. Protein: CATSPGAAHEQYF.

This clonotype was found many times. This chain connects TRBV6-2 or TRBV6-3 to TRBJ2-3; D is possibly TRBD2 (6 bases). The CDR3 runs to 17 residues. V dropped 2 bases and J dropped 1 base, with 16 bases sitting between them. CDR1 is MNHEY, CDR2 SVGEGT, per germline. Written as DNA, the CDR3 is TGTGCCAGCAGTTACGGGGGGAGGAGGACTCGCACAGATACGCAGTATTTT. Translating gives CASSYGGRRTRTDTQYF.

The sample holds many counts of this clonotype. The chain has TRBV29-1 and TRBJ2-2; D assignment may be TRBD1 or TRBD2 (6 bases each). In germline, CDR1 is SQVTM, CDR2 ANQGSEA. The CDR3 is made up of 14 amino acids. V was cut by 7 bases and J by 8 bases, with 20 bases left in between. CDR3 nucleotides: TGCAGCGCCCGCCAAGGGGGAGGCACAGGGGAGCTGTTTTTT. This encodes CSARQGGGTGELFF.

This clonotype was recorded at least ten times. The chain couples TRBV29-1 to TRBJ2-7, with D possibly TRBD2 on 6 matching bases. The CDR3 sequence is 10 residues long. Germline V gives CDR1 SQVTM, CDR2 ANQGSEA. The V end was cut by 4 bases, the J end by 5 bases, with 6 bases between. The chain's CDR3 is CSVGGDEQYF. CDR3 nucleotides: TGCAGCGTTGGGGGGGACGAGCAGTACTTC.

This clonotype was counted between two and nine times. The chain recombines TRBV11-3 with TRBJ1-6; tentative D call: TRBD1 (6 bases). There are 15 residues in the CDR3. The ends were cut back, 2 bases at V and 2 bases at J, with 7 bases in the middle. The germline gives CDR1 SGHNT, CDR2 YENEEA. The CDR3 bases are TGTGCCAGCAGCTTACGGGACACCTATAATTCACCCCTCCACTTT. Its protein product is CASSLRDTYNSPLHF.

In its sample, this clonotype was seen a few times. The rearrangement uses TRBV9 and TRBJ2-1; 15 bases are shared with TRBD2. The junction had 2 bases not matched to a gene; V was cut back by 0 bases and J by 7 bases. This CDR3 contains 16 residues. Per germline, CDR1 SGDLS and CDR2 YYNGEE. The CDR3 DNA sequence: TGTGCCAGCAGCGTAGAGGGGACTAGCGGGAGGAATGAGCAGTTCTTC. Translated: CASSVEGTSGRNEQFF.

The table lists this clonotype with many counts. The V gene is TRBV5-1, the J gene TRBJ2-2; 7 bases align to TRBD1. The CDR3 totals 14 residues. Germline CDR1 reads SGHRS; CDR2 reads YFSETQ. The trim removed 6 bases at V and 0 bases at J, leaving 2 bases unmatched. This CDR3 is CASTGTANTGELFF. The DNA of the CDR3 is TGCGCCAGCACCGGGACAGCGAACACCGGGGAGCTGTTTTTT.